These 29 T cell receptor beta chains were sequenced from one sample in a study of CD8 T cells in Susac syndrome. RNA, at about 0.45 to 1 ug, was reverse transcribed with random hexamers. MiXCR, applied by TCRdb to the immunoSEQ multiplex PCR reads, yields one record per CDR3 protein. The sample gives under 200,000 distinct CDR3 sequences, 95% of which show up once; 0.075% to 0.1% is in the top ten. Sample: CD4+ T cells from PBMCs. These receptors originate from a human donor with Susac syndrome.

The chain employs TRBV11-1 and TRBJ2-1; D perhaps matches TRBD2 (5 bases). Germline V lookup: CDR1 SGHAT, CDR2 FQDESV (reference sequence). The CDR3 covers 16 residues. Trimming removed 4 bases from V and 7 bases from J, with 20 bases in between. This CDR3 reads CASSSVVSSTGNEQFF. For the CDR3, the DNA is TGTGCCAGCAGCTCCGTAGTGTCCTCAACGGGAAATGAGCAGTTCTTC. The complete variable domain, with remaining parts taken from reference TRBV11-1 and TRBJ2-1, reads EAEVAQSPRYKITEKSQAVAFWCDPISGHATLYWYRQILGQGPELLVQFQDESVVDDSQLPKDRFSAERLKGVDSTLKIQPAELGDSAMYLCASSSVVSSTGNEQFFGPGTRLTVL.

The chain uses TRBV29-1 and TRBJ1-1; D is possibly TRBD1 (5 bases). The CDR3 covers 13 residues. The V end was cut by 4 bases, the J end by 3 bases, with 12 bases between. Germline CDR1 and CDR2: SQVTM and ANQGSEA. CDR3 amino acids: CSVGRGWDTEAFF. DNA for the CDR3: TGCAGCGTTGGAAGGGGCTGGGACACTGAAGCTTTCTTT.

The J gene is TRBJ1-2, the V gene TRBV5-4; 7 bases map to TRBD1. This CDR3 is 12 amino acids long. The trim removed 3 bases at V and 8 bases at J, leaving 4 bases unmatched. Germline assignment: CDR1 SGHNT and CDR2 YYREEE (reference sequence). CDR3 nucleotide sequence: TGTGCCAGCAGCTCGACAGGGAACGGCTACACCTTC. This translates into CASSSTGNGYTF.

This chain links TRBV5-1 with TRBJ2-1, with TRBD2 identical over 12 bases. V lost 1 base, J lost 10 bases, and 9 bases stayed unmatched. Germline V gene sequence: CDR1 SGHRS, CDR2 YFSETQ. This CDR3 has 16 amino acids. The CDR3, as DNA: TGCGCCAGCAGCTTGTCTCTAGCGGGGGGGCCGGAGGAGCAGTTCTTC. Its translation is CASSLSLAGGPEEQFF.

The chain combines TRBV6-5 with TRBJ2-7; 10 bases map to TRBD2. Germline V CDR1 and CDR2: MNHEY, SVGAGI. This CDR3 comprises 13 residues. Trimming at V came to 8 bases and at J to 6 bases, leaving 7 bases not matched to a gene. The CDR3: CASWPSGGSEQYF. CDR3 nucleotides: TGTGCCAGCTGGCCTAGCGGGGGAAGCGAGCAGTACTTC.

The rearrangement links TRBV15 to TRBJ1-2, with D perhaps TRBD1 (6 bases). Trimming removed 0 bases at V and 4 bases at J, with 18 bases between. The germline CDR1 and CDR2 sequences are LNHNV and YYDKDF (reference sequence). This CDR3 comprises 17 residues. CDR3 nucleotides: TGTGCCACCAGCAGAGATAGGGGGATACAGGTGCCCTATGGCTACACCTTC. It is translated as CATSRDRGIQVPYGYTF.

V and J are TRBV4-3 and TRBJ2-7; D is perhaps TRBD1 (5 bases). Germline-derived CDR1 and CDR2 are LGHNA and YSLEER. Deletions cut 0 bases from V and 0 bases from J, with 12 bases between. The CDR3 spans 16 residues. The CDR3 DNA sequence: TGCGCCAGCAGCCAAGATGGAGTCAGGGACTCCTACGAGCAGTACTTC. This sequence encodes CASSQDGVRDSYEQYF.

The genes are TRBV29-1 and TRBJ1-5; 7 bases map to TRBD1. V shed 7 bases, J shed 2 bases, and the junction held 8 bases outside the gene matches. The length of the CDR3 is 14 residues. CDR1 and CDR2 from the germline V gene are SQVTM and ANQGSEA. DNA of the CDR3: TGCAGCGCCCAAGAAACAGGGGGCAATCAGCCCCAGCATTTT. It yields the protein CSAQETGGNQPQHF.

The chain employs TRBV6-1 and TRBJ1-1; D remains ambiguous. With 0 bases removed from V and 1 base from J, the gap between germline ends came to 9 bases. Germline V gives CDR1 MNHNS, CDR2 SASEGT. CDR3 length: 15 amino acids. The chain's CDR3 is CASSEAWTGNTEAFF. CDR3 nucleotide sequence: TGTGCCAGCAGTGAAGCCTGGACGGGGAACACTGAAGCTTTCTTT.

This chain uses TRBV9 with TRBJ2-1; D is undetermined. Trimming took 7 bases from V and 2 from J, leaving 16 bases between them. The CDR3 spans 15 residues. Germline V gives CDR1 SGDLS, CDR2 YYNGEE. Written as DNA, the CDR3 is TGTGCCAGCGGGCCTACCGTGGGTCCCTACAATGAGCAGTTCTTC. Amino acid sequence: CASGPTVGPYNEQFF. Full variable domain (remainder filled in from reference TRBV9 and TRBJ2-1): DSGVTQTPKHLITATGQRVTLRCSPRSGDLSVYWYQQSLDQGLQFLIQYYNGEERAKGNILERFSAQQFPDLHSELNLSSLELGDSALYFCASGPTVGPYNEQFFGPGTRLTVL.

V and J are TRBV3-1 and TRBJ2-1; 9 nucleotides match TRBD2. V shed 1 base, J shed 10 bases, and the junction held 8 bases outside the gene matches. CDR3 length equals 15 residues. Germline V lookup: CDR1 LGHDT, CDR2 YNNKEL (reference sequence). The chain's CDR3 is CASSQALAGLQEQFF. The CDR3 nucleotides are TGTGCCAGCAGCCAAGCTCTAGCGGGGCTACAGGAGCAGTTCTTC.

This chain connects TRBV6-5 to TRBJ1-1, with D unresolved. Per the germline V gene, CDR1 is MNHEY and CDR2 is SVGAGI. Trimming shortened V by 5 bases and J by 0 bases, and 7 bases separated the two germline ends. The CDR3 runs to 13 residues. CDR3: CASSQFMNTEAFF. The DNA of the CDR3 is TGTGCCAGCAGTCAGTTTATGAACACTGAAGCTTTCTTT.

The CDR3 coding sequence is TGTGCCAGCAGCCATGGTCGGAGGGGTTACGAGCAGTACTTC. Protein: CASSHGRRGYEQYF. J is TRBJ2-7 and V is TRBV4-2, with a tentative D call TRBD2 (6 bases). Germline CDR1 and CDR2: LGHNA and YNFKEQ. The CDR3 length is 14 residues. V lost 3 bases, J lost 4 bases, and 13 bases lay in between.

This clonotype was observed a single time. The rearrangement links TRBV2 to TRBJ2-3; a weak D match, TRBD1 (6 bases). The CDR3 has 15 amino acids. From germline, CDR1 is SNHLY and CDR2 FYNNEI. Trimming took off 5 bases at V and 0 bases at J, with 12 bases between the two ends. CDR3 in DNA: TGTGCCAGCAGTCAGGACAGCTCTAGCACAGATACGCAGTATTTT. This gives the protein CASSQDSSSTDTQYF.

This clonotype was counted once. This CDR3 is CASSGTGGPPLHF. The CDR3 DNA reads TGTGCCAGCAGCGGGACAGGGGGTCCCCCCCTCCACTTT. The rearrangement uses TRBV7-3 and TRBJ1-6; the match to TRBD1 covers 11 bases. CDR1 and CDR2 (germline): SGHTA, FQGTGA. Losses at the gene ends were 5 bases for V and 13 bases for J; bases not matched to a gene: 4. The CDR3 sequence is 13 residues long.

The rearrangement uses TRBV5-4 and TRBJ1-2; 9 nucleotides line up with TRBD1. V gave up 3 bases and J gave up 8 bases; unmatched junction bases: 2. CDR3 length: 12 amino acids. Germline-derived CDR1 and CDR2 are SGHNT and YYREEE (reference sequence). This CDR3 reads CASSWDREGYTF. CDR3 sequence (DNA): TGTGCCAGCAGCTGGGACAGGGAAGGCTACACCTTC.

A single count supports this clonotype. This chain connects TRBV12-3 or TRBV12-4 to TRBJ1-6; 7 bases line up with TRBD1. This CDR3 region has 13 residues. Trimming removed 10 bases from V and 6 bases from J; junction bases left unmatched: 6. The CDR3 sequence is CATGQVANSPLHF. The CDR3 DNA reads TGTGCCACTGGACAGGTTGCTAATTCACCCCTCCACTTT.

The V call is TRBV7-9, the J call TRBJ1-1; D is possibly TRBD1 (5 bases). Trimming removed 4 bases from V and 1 base from J, with 16 bases in between. The CDR3 length is 16 residues. CDR1 and CDR2 (germline): SEHNR, FQNEAQ (reference sequence). DNA for the CDR3: TGTGCCAGCAGCTACTTGCCGGGGCAGGGGAACACTGAAGCTTTCTTT. Translation: CASSYLPGQGNTEAFF.

The J gene is TRBJ1-1, the V gene TRBV29-1, with D unresolved. This CDR3 has 13 amino acids. CDR1 is SQVTM and CDR2 is ANQGSEA in the germline V gene. Between the trimmed V and J ends, which lost 0 bases and 10 bases, there was a span of 15 bases. In DNA, the CDR3 is TGCAGCGTTGAAGATCGGGAGGGAGAGGGAGCTTTCTTT. Its translation is CSVEDREGEGAFF.

V and J are TRBV3-1 and TRBJ1-1; 11 bases match TRBD1. The CDR3 has 14 residues. Germline values: CDR1 LGHDT, CDR2 YNNKEL (reference sequence). Trimming cost V 3 bases and J 6 bases; bases outside gene matches: 3. The CDR3: CASSHWTGGSEAFF. DNA for the CDR3: TGTGCCAGCAGCCATTGGACAGGGGGCTCTGAAGCTTTCTTT.

The DNA of the CDR3 is TGTGCCAGCAGTTTAGACACGACAGATACGCAGTATTTT. Its protein product is CASSLDTTDTQYF. The V call is TRBV12-3 or TRBV12-4, the J call TRBJ2-3; no clear D gene. The CDR3 contains 13 residues. The germline V and J ends were trimmed by 1 base and 3 bases, with 5 bases remaining between them.

The rearrangement uses TRBV25-1 and TRBJ2-3; TRBD1 is a possible D gene (5 bases). CDR3 length: 12 residues. With 0 bases removed from V and 11 bases from J, the gap between germline ends came to 9 bases. Germline loops: CDR1 MGHDK, CDR2 SYGVNS. DNA for the CDR3: TGTGCCAGCAGTGAATATTGGGGCGGGCAGTATTTT. This codes for CASSEYWGGQYF.

The chain is built from TRBV4-1 and TRBJ1-1; D is unclear. The CDR3 covers 13 residues. Germline V CDR1 and CDR2: MGHRA, YSYEKL. Trimming left V 0 bases short and J 5 bases short, with 7 bases between. CDR3 sequence (DNA): TGCGCCAGCAGCCAAGAGTTCAGAACTGAAGCTTTCTTT. Translation gives CASSQEFRTEAFF.

The chain combines TRBV15 with TRBJ2-4, with D hard to call. Germline CDR1 reads LNHNV; CDR2 reads YYDKDF (reference sequence). This CDR3 has 16 residues. Trimming took off 0 bases at V and 4 bases at J, with 13 bases between the two ends. The CDR3 DNA follows: TGTGCCACCAGCAGAGACATCGATCTGGGGAAAAACATTCAGTACTTC. Its protein is CATSRDIDLGKNIQYF.

The chain has TRBV20-1 and TRBJ2-7; D assignment may be TRBD1 or TRBD2 (5 bases each). The CDR3 covers 14 residues. Germline CDR1 DFQATT, CDR2 SNEGSKA (reference sequence). The germline V and J ends were trimmed by 5 bases and 3 bases, with 17 bases remaining between them. The CDR3: CSAGGPLGNYEQYF. Written as DNA, the CDR3 is TGCAGTGCTGGGGGACCGTTGGGGAACTACGAGCAGTACTTC.

J is TRBJ1-6 and V is TRBV5-1; D perhaps matches TRBD1 (5 bases). Germline assignment: CDR1 SGHRS and CDR2 YFSETQ. V lost 6 bases, J lost 9 bases, and 13 bases lay in between. The CDR3 length is 13 residues. The DNA for the CDR3 is TGCGCCAGCACCTCGGGGGGAAGTTCACCCCTCCACTTT. This encodes CASTSGGSSPLHF.

This clonotype is a singleton in its sample. The genes are TRBV28 and TRBJ1-1; D is undetermined. Germline V gene lookup returns CDR1 MDHEN and CDR2 SYDVKM. This CDR3 is built from 12 residues. V was trimmed by 8 bases and J by 0 bases, leaving 7 bases between them. CDR3 loop: CASRSMNTEAFF. CDR3 nucleotide sequence: TGTGCCAGCCGCTCTATGAACACTGAAGCTTTCTTT.

The gene calls are TRBV19 and TRBJ2-5; TRBD1 matches 9 bases. CDR3 length: 17 amino acids. Trimming removed 3 bases from V and 5 bases from J; junction bases left unmatched: 13. CDR1 and CDR2 from the germline V gene are LNHDA and SQIVND (reference sequence). CDR3 in amino acids: CASSMPRTGAVWETQYF. The DNA of the CDR3 is TGTGCCAGTAGTATGCCCCGGACAGGGGCCGTGTGGGAGACCCAGTACTTC.

CDR3: CSVGDRALSTDTQYF. CDR3 DNA sequence: TGCAGCGTTGGGGACAGGGCCCTTAGCACAGATACGCAGTATTTT. V usage is TRBV29-1 and J usage is TRBJ2-3; 9 nucleotides align to TRBD1. This CDR3 contains 15 residues. The J segment lost 0 bases and the V segment lost 4 bases, leaving 5 bases of the junction unmatched. Germline V gene lookup returns CDR1 SQVTM and CDR2 ANQGSEA.